This T cell receptor beta chain was sequenced in a study of blood T cell repertoires in COVID-19. Study in general: Donors in the United States, Italy and Spain gave samples during acute or convalescent COVID-19. PBMCs, B-cell-depleted T cells, or T cells provided the cDNA or gDNA that made up the material.

Individuals drawn from approximately 26 US areas were about 18 to 95 years old. This clone occurred once. TCRdb keeps only in-frame clones here, not all; method: immunoSEQ multiplex PCR. This sample has around 430,000 clones, with 80% to 90% found just once. CDR3 length equals 15 residues. CDR1 and CDR2 from the germline V gene are LGHDT and YNNKEL (reference sequence). Trimming cost V 0 bases and J 0 bases, with 8 bases left between them. This receptor was obtained from a woman aged 45-60 years who had recovered from COVID-19. Sequencing used PBMCs or T cells enriched from blood (not recorded which). The V and J genes are TRBV3-1 (or the pseudogene TRBV3-2) and TRBJ2-5; D not certain. As DNA, the CDR3 is TGTGCCAGCAGCCAAGATACTCTGGACCAAGAGACCCAGTACTTC. It translates to CASSQDTLDQETQYF.